The rows below give T cell receptor beta chains drawn from one sample of a study of control samples from healthy donors and cancer patients. Using immunoSEQ multiplex PCR, the repertoire was profiled, and TCRdb retains in-frame clones only, with some absent. The table lists 78,000 or so clones, about 88% of them singletons. Material: blood. The origin of the receptors is a woman aged 50 to 60 in good health. Both conserved end residues are part of each CDR3. The D gene is left open where the match is weak. Clone size is given for some rows only: seen once, a few or many times, or a class if the clone is expanded.

clone_size: NA; v_call: TRBV7-9; d_call: NA; j_call: TRBJ2-1; cdr3_aa: CASSLVANEQFF; cdr3_nt: TGTGCCAGCAGCTTAGTGGCCAATGAGCAGTTCTTC
clone_size: NA; v_call: TRBV3-1/TRBV3-2; d_call: TRBD1; j_call: TRBJ1-1; cdr3_aa: CASSPTGVGEAFF; cdr3_nt: TGTGCCAGCAGCCCAACAGGGGTAGGTGAAGCTTTCTTT
clone_size: NA; v_call: TRBV6-1; d_call: NA; j_call: TRBJ2-1; cdr3_aa: CASSEKDEQFF; cdr3_nt: TGTGCCAGCAGTGAAAAGGATGAGCAGTTCTTC
clone_size: NA; v_call: TRBV6-5; d_call: NA; j_call: TRBJ1-4; cdr3_aa: CASRVLATNEKLFF; cdr3_nt: TGTGCCAGCAGGGTCCTTGCAACTAATGAAAAACTGTTTTTT
clone_size: NA; v_call: TRBV6-5; d_call: TRBD1; j_call: TRBJ2-5; cdr3_aa: CASSSNRDRLETQYF; cdr3_nt: TGTGCCAGCAGTTCGAACCGGGACAGGCTAGAGACCCAGTACTTC
clone_size: NA; v_call: TRBV7-9; d_call: TRBD1; j_call: TRBJ1-2; cdr3_aa: CASSLSGGQNYGYTF; cdr3_nt: TGTGCCAGCAGCTTAAGTGGGGGACAGAACTATGGCTACACCTTC
clone_size: NA; v_call: TRBV7-6; d_call: TRBD1; j_call: TRBJ2-3; cdr3_aa: CASSGDSGTGGFDTQYF; cdr3_nt: TGTGCCAGCAGCGGGGACTCCGGGACAGGGGGCTTTGACACGCAGTATTTT
clone_size: NA; v_call: TRBV19; d_call: NA; j_call: TRBJ1-5; cdr3_aa: CASSIDWGSNQPQHF; cdr3_nt: TGTGCCAGTAGTATAGATTGGGGGAGCAATCAGCCCCAGCATTTT
clone_size: NA; v_call: TRBV29-1; d_call: NA; j_call: TRBJ1-3; cdr3_aa: CSVARDSGNTIYF; cdr3_nt: TGCAGCGTTGCCAGGGACTCTGGAAACACCATATATTTT
clone_size: NA; v_call: TRBV6-1; d_call: NA; j_call: TRBJ1-5; cdr3_aa: CASSEVGVSNQPQHF; cdr3_nt: TGTGCCAGCAGTGAGGTTGGGGTTAGCAATCAGCCCCAGCATTTT
clone_size: NA; v_call: TRBV27; d_call: TRBD1; j_call: TRBJ1-5; cdr3_aa: CASGTGGEDQPQHF; cdr3_nt: TGTGCCAGCGGCACAGGGGGCGAGGATCAGCCCCAGCATTTT
clone_size: NA; v_call: TRBV15; d_call: NA; j_call: TRBJ2-2; cdr3_aa: CATSRDTGPNTGELFF; cdr3_nt: TGTGCCACCAGCAGAGACACGGGGCCGAACACCGGGGAGCTGTTTTTT
clone_size: NA; v_call: TRBV18; d_call: TRBD1; j_call: TRBJ1-1; cdr3_aa: CASSLGQGATEAFF; cdr3_nt: TGTGCCAGCTCCCTGGGACAGGGGGCCACTGAAGCTTTCTTT
clone_size: NA; v_call: TRBV7-2; d_call: NA; j_call: TRBJ2-2; cdr3_aa: CASSWRGGTGELFF; cdr3_nt: TGTGCCAGCAGCTGGAGGGGGGGGACCGGGGAGCTGTTTTTT
clone_size: few; v_call: TRBV7-9; d_call: NA; j_call: TRBJ2-7; cdr3_aa: CASSFSYEQYF; cdr3_nt: TGTGCCAGCAGCTTCTCCTACGAGCAGTACTTC
clone_size: NA; v_call: TRBV4-1; d_call: NA; j_call: TRBJ1-5; cdr3_aa: CASSQVRNQPQHF; cdr3_nt: TGCGCCAGCAGCCAAGTAAGGAATCAGCCCCAGCATTTT
clone_size: once; v_call: TRBV5-1; d_call: NA; j_call: TRBJ2-2; cdr3_aa: CASSPSRLNGELFF; cdr3_nt: TGCGCCAGCAGCCCCTCGCGCTTAAACGGGGAGCTGTTTTTT
clone_size: NA; v_call: TRBV7-8; d_call: NA; j_call: TRBJ2-3; cdr3_aa: CASSSSGTGGGGTDTQYF; cdr3_nt: TGTGCCAGCAGCTCATCCGGGACCGGGGGCGGGGGCACAGATACGCAGTATTTT
clone_size: NA; v_call: TRBV11-3; d_call: NA; j_call: TRBJ2-1; cdr3_aa: CASSLMGGSYNEQFF; cdr3_nt: TGTGCCAGCAGCTTAATGGGGGGCTCCTACAATGAGCAGTTCTTC
clone_size: NA; v_call: TRBV6-1; d_call: TRBD1; j_call: TRBJ2-1; cdr3_aa: CASSEGPRQGRNEQFF; cdr3_nt: TGTGCCAGCAGTGAGGGGCCAAGACAGGGGCGGAATGAGCAGTTCTTC
clone_size: NA; v_call: TRBV3-1/TRBV3-2; d_call: NA; j_call: TRBJ1-1; cdr3_aa: CASSQDSGTEAFF; cdr3_nt: TGTGCCAGCAGCCAAGATTCCGGAACTGAAGCTTTCTTT
clone_size: NA; v_call: TRBV7-2; d_call: NA; j_call: TRBJ2-7; cdr3_aa: CASSLAMRGNEQYF; cdr3_nt: TGTGCCAGCAGCTTAGCTATGAGGGGAAACGAGCAGTACTTC